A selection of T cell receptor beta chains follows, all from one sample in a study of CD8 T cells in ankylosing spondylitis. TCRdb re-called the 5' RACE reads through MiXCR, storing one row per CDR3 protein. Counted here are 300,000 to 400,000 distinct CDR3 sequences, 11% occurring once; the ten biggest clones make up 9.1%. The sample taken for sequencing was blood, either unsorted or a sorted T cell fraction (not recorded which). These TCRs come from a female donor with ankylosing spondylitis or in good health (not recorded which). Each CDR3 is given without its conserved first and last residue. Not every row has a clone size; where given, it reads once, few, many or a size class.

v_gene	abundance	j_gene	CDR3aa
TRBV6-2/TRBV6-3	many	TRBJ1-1	ASNLRNRNTEAF
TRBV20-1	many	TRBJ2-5	SARGHQIGETQY
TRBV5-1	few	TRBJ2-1	ASSLLAGGVDEQF
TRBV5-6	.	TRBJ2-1	ASSAGDYNEQF
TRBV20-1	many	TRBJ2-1	SARGTSRGEQF
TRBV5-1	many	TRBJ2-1	ASSLAREKFNEQF
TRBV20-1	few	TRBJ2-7	SARATGLWNEQY
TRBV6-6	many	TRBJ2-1	AGGRYNEQF
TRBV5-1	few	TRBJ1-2	ASTGGANYGYT
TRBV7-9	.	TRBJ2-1	ASSFVRWDEQF
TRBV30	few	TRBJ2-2	AWRPLAGAIGELF
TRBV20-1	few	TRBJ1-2	SAPTRGPNYGYT
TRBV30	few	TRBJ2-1	AWSVLGARGEQF
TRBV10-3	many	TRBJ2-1	AIRLGLADSYNEQF
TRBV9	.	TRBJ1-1	ASSVEWHTEAF
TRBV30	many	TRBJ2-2	AWSVGSGELF
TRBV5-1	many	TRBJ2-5	ASSSLQGDSETQY
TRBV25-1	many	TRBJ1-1	ASRRTGTGSGTEAF
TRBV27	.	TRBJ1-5	ASSAGLGQGGNQPQH
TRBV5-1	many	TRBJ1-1	ASSSNWGYTEAF
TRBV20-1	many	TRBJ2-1	SARTLAGGNNEQF
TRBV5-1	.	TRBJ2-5	ASSSRGATQETQY
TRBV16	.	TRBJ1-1	ASSPQAGPNTEAF
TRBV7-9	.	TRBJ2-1	ASSLSGPHDVQF
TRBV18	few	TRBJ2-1	ASSPDLTSSYNEQF
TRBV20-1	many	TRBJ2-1	SANPITGVTRNEQF
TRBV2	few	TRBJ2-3	ASRSTPRVSTDTQY
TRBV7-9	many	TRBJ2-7	ASSPMDGVYEQY
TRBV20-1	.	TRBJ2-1	SARDLRLAGLSSYNEQF
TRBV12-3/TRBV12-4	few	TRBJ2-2	ASSLGTSAGELF
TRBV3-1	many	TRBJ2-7	ATANRGGKYEQY
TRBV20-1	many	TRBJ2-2	SARTGIGAGELF
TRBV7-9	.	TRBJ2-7	ASSLPNSGRPYEQY
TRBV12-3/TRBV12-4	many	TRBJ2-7	ASILDFGHNSYEQY
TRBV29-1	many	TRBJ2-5	SVQLGRETQY
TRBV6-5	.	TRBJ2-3	ASSYSGDVWELDTQY
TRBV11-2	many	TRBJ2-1	ASSLAAGPYNEQF
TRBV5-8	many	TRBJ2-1	ASRYEQF
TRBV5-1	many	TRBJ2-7	ASSLGPGLVYEQY
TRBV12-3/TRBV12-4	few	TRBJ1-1	ASSTTANTEAF